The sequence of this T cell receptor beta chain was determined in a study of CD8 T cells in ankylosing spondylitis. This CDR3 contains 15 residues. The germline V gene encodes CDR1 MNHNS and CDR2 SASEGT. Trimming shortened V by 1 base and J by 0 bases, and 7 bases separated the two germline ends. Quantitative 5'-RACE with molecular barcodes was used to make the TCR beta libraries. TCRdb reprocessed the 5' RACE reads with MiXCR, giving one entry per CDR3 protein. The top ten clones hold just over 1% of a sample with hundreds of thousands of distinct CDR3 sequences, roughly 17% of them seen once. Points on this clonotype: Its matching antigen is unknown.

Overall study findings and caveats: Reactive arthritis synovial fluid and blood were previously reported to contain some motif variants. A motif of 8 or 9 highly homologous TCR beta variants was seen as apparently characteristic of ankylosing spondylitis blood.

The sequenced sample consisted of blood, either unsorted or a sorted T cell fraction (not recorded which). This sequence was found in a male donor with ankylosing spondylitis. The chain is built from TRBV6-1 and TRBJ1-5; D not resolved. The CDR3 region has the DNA TGTGCCAGCAGTGAAGGGGGTAATAGCAATCAGCCCCAGCATTTT. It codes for CASSEGGNSNQPQHF.